Listed below are T cell receptor beta chains from one sample, sequenced in a study of cytomegalovirus exposure and HLA in healthy donors. Using immunoSEQ multiplex PCR, the repertoire was profiled, and TCRdb retains in-frame clones only, with some absent. The table includes fewer than 140,000 clones, 65% to 90% detected once. Sample: PBMCs. The receptors were sampled from a man in his fifties or sixties in good health and CMV-seronegative. Both conserved end residues are part of each CDR3.

J gene	V gene	CDR3 protein
TRBJ1-4	TRBV5-4	CASSPEINEKLFF
TRBJ2-3	TRBV27	CASRGSSTDTQYF
TRBJ1-1	TRBV6-6	CASSNDRLNTEAFF
TRBJ1-5	TRBV19	CASRNRGSNQPQHF
TRBJ1-5	TRBV5-1	CASSQSGNQPQHF
TRBJ2-6	TRBV19	CASSGPRGGANSGANVLTF
TRBJ1-1	TRBV4-2	CASSQDSEAFF
TRBJ2-2	TRBV11-2	CASSLGGSNTGELFF
TRBJ2-1	TRBV7-2	CASSSQTGYIEQFF
TRBJ1-1	TRBV2	CASSDGLNTEAFF
TRBJ1-1	TRBV2	CASSEAGDTEAFF
TRBJ1-2	TRBV6-1	CASSVAGTGAGYTF
TRBJ1-3	TRBV7-9	CASSFEGYGRENTIYF
TRBJ1-5	TRBV6-6	CASTGDNQPQHF
TRBJ2-1	TRBV11-3	CASSVRSGSHEQFF
TRBJ1-1	TRBV11-2	CASSLAQGLTEAFF
TRBJ2-4	TRBV5-1	CASSDQTVAKNIQYF
TRBJ1-1	TRBV7-3	CASSFGGAGEAFF
TRBJ1-2	TRBV5-4	CASSLQGNSGGYTF
TRBJ2-5	TRBV2	CASTPLAGTETQYF
TRBJ2-1	TRBV5-6	CASSPMGNERNEQFF
TRBJ2-1	TRBV6-5	CAAGGVYNEQFF
-	TRBV5-1	CASSFTNSGVGEQYF
TRBJ1-2	TRBV30	CAWTGPYGYTF
TRBJ1-4	TRBV5-1	CASSLEQGAGEKLFF
TRBJ2-7	TRBV9	CASSGRDRVREQYF
TRBJ2-7	TRBV30	CALTEGWVEQYF
TRBJ2-1	TRBV4-3	CASSQAVGSGGANEQFF
TRBJ1-1	TRBV19	CASSKGANTEAFF
TRBJ1-4	TRBV4-1	CASSQRGPGVIATNEKLFF
TRBJ1-3	TRBV11-2	CASSFGPEDTIYF
TRBJ2-4	TRBV5-6	CASSLLAGEINIQYF
TRBJ1-1	TRBV2	CASILDGQAAEAFF
TRBJ2-3	TRBV5-1	CASSSVVAGGTDTQYF
TRBJ2-5	TRBV7-8	CASSSRRSQETQYF
TRBJ2-3	TRBV7-2	CASSLGASGGTIDTQYF
TRBJ1-4	TRBV13	CASSQESRGKLFF
TRBJ1-2	TRBV28	CASSLGTTSYGYTF
TRBJ1-2	TRBV25-1	CASSGGQPHYGYTF
TRBJ1-1	TRBV11-3	CASSPRPQGTNTEAFF
TRBJ2-1	TRBV6-5	CASSLPGRGSEQFF
TRBJ2-5	TRBV13	CASSNYSVRETQYF
TRBJ2-4	TRBV6-1	CASTVGQRDIQYF
TRBJ1-2	TRBV27	CASSLKVANYGYTF
TRBJ1-5	TRBV21-1	CASRQGCAQPQHF
TRBJ1-1	TRBV7-8	CASSLGTANTEAFF
TRBJ2-3	TRBV11-2	CASSLGLHHDADTQYF
TRBJ2-1	TRBV9	CASSWTGGYNEQFF
TRBJ2-3	TRBV5-1	CASSPEAITDTQYF
TRBJ2-4	TRBV6-1	CASSESGQKNIQYF
TRBJ2-7	TRBV30	CAWRSGRTSGPSYEQYF
TRBJ1-2	TRBV5-1	CASSLAQGAYGYTF
TRBJ2-1	TRBV2	CASNKDRNTYNEQFF
TRBJ1-6	TRBV11-2	CASSSQGIGNSPLHF
TRBJ1-1	TRBV5-6	CASSLKGVEAFF